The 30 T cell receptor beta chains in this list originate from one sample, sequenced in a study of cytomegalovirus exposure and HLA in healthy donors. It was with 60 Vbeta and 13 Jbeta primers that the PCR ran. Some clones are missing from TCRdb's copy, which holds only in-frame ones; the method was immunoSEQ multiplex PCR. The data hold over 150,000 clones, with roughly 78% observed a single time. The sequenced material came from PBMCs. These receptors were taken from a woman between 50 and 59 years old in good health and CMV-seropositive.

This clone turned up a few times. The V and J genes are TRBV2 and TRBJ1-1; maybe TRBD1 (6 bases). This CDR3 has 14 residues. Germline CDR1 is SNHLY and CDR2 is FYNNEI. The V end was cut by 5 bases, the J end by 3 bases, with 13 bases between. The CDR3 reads CASSYRGADTEAFF. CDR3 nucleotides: TGTGCCAGCAGTTACCGGGGGGCAGACACTGAAGCTTTCTTT.

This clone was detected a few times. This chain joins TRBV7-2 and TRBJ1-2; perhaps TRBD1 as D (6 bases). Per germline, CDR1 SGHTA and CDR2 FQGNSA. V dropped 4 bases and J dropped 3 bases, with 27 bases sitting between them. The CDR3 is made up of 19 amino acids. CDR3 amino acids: CASSSRPGGRQGNHYGYTF. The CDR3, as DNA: TGTGCCAGCAGCTCCCGACCGGGGGGACGGCAGGGGAATCACTATGGCTACACCTTC.

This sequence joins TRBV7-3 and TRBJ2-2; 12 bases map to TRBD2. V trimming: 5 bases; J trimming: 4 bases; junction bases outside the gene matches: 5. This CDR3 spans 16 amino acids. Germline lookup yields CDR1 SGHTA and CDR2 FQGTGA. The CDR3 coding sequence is TGTGCCAGCAGCCCGTCGGGACTAGCGGGCACCGGGGAGCTGTTTTTT. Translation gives CASSPSGLAGTGELFF. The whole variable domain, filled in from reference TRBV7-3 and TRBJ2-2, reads GAGVSQTPSNKVTEKGKYVELRCDPISGHTALYWYRQSLGQGPEFLIYFQGTGAADDSGLPNDRFFAVRPEGSVSTLKIQRTERGDSAVYLCASSPSGLAGTGELFFGEGSRLTVL.

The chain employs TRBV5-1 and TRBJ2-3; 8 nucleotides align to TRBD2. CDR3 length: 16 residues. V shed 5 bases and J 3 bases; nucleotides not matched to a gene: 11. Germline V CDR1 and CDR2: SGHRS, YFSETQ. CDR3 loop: CASSTLAGPGTDTQYF. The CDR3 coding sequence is TGCGCCAGCAGTACCTTAGCGGGACCCGGGACAGATACGCAGTATTTT.

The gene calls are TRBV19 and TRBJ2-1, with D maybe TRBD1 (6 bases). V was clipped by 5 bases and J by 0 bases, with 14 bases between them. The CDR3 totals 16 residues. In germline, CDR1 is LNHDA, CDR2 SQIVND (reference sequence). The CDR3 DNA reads TGTGCCAGTAGTTCGTTTGGGGGCGGCTCCTACAATGAGCAGTTCTTC. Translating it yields CASSSFGGGSYNEQFF.

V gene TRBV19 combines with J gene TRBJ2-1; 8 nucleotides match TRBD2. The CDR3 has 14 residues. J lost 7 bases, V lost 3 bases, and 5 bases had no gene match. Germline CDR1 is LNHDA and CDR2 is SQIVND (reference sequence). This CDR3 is CASSIGTSRNEQFF. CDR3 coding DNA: TGTGCCAGTAGTATCGGGACTAGTCGGAATGAGCAGTTCTTC.

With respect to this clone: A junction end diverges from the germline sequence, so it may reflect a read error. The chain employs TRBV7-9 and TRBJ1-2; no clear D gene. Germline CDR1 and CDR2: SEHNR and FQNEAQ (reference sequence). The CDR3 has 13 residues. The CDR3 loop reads CSSSLVGSYGYTF. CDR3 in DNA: TGTTCCAGCAGCTTAGTGGGGAGCTATGGCTACACCTTC.

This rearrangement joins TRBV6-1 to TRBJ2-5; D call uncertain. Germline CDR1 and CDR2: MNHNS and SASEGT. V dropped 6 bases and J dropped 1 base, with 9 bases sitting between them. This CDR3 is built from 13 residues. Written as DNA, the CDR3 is TGTGCCAGCAGCTACAGATTCCAAGAGACCCAGTACTTC. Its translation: CASSYRFQETQYF.

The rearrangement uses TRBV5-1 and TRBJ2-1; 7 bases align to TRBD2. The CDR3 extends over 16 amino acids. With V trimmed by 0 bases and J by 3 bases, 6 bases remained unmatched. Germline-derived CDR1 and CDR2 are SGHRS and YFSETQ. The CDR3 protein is CASSLVRGLDYNEQFF. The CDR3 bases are TGCGCCAGCAGCTTGGTGCGGGGGTTGGACTACAATGAGCAGTTCTTC. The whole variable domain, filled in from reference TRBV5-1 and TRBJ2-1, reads KAGVTQTPRYLIKTRGQQVTLSCSPISGHRSVSWYQQTPGQGLQFLFEYFSETQRNKGNFPGRFSGRQFSNSRSEMNVSTLELGDSALYLCASSLVRGLDYNEQFFGPGTRLTVL.

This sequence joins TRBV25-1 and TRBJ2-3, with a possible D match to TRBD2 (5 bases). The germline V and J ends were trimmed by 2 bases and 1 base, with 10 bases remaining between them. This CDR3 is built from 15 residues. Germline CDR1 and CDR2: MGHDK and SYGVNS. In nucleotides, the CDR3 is TGTGCCAGCAGTGAAGGTGGGAGCGGCACAGATACGCAGTATTTT. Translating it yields CASSEGGSGTDTQYF. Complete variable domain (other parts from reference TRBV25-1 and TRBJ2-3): EADIYQTPRYLVIGTGKKITLECSQTMGHDKMYWYQQDPGMELHLIHYSYGVNSTEKGDLSSESTVSRIRTEHFPLTLESARPSHTSQYLCASSEGGSGTDTQYFGPGTRLTVL.

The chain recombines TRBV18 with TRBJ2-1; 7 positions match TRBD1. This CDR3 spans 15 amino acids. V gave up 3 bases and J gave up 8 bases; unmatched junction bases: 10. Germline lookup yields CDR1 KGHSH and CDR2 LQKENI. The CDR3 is CASSPPGQRAYEQFF. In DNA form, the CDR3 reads TGTGCCAGCTCACCCCCGGGACAGAGGGCGTATGAGCAGTTCTTC. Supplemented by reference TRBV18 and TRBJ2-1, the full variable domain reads NAGVMQNPRHLVRRRGQEARLRCSPMKGHSHVYWYRQLPEEGLKFMVYLQKENIIDESGMPKERFSAEFPKEGPSILRIQQVVRGDSAAYFCASSPPGQRAYEQFFGPGTRLTVL.

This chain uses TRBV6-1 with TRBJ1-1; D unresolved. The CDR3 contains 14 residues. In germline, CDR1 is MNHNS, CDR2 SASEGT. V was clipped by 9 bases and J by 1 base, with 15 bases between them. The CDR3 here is CASRPPRQNTEAFF. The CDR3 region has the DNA TGTGCCAGTAGGCCACCAAGACAGAACACTGAAGCTTTCTTT.

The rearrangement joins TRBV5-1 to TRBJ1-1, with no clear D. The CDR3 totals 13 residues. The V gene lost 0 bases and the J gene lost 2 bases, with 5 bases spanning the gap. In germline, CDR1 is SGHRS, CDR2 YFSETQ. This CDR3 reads CASSLGANTEAFF. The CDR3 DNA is TGCGCCAGCAGCTTGGGGGCTAACACTGAAGCTTTCTTT.

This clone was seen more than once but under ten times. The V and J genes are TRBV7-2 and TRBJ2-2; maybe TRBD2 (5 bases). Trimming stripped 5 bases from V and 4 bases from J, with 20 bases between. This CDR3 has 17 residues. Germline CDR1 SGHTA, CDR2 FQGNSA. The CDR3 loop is CASSTRGAPAGTGELFF. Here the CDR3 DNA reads TGTGCCAGCAGCACACGAGGCGCTCCGGCGGGCACCGGGGAGCTGTTTTTT. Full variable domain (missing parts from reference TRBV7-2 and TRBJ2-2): GAGVSQSPSNKVTEKGKDVELRCDPISGHTALYWYRQSLGQGLEFLIYFQGNSAPDKSGLPSDRFSAERTGGSVSTLTIQRTQQEDSAVYLCASSTRGAPAGTGELFFGEGSRLTVL.

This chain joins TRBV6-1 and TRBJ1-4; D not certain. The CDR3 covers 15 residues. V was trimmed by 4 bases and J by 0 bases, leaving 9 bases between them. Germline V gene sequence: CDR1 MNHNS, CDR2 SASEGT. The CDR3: CASSATHATNEKLFF. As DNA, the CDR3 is TGTGCCAGCAGTGCCACACATGCAACTAATGAAAAACTGTTTTTT.

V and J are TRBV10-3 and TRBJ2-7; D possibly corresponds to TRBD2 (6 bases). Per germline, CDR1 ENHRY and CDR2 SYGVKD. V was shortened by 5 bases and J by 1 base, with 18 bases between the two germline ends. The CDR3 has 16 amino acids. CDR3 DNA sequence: TGTGCCATCAGTACAGGTGCCGGGAGTACTTCCTACGAGCAGTACTTC. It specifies CAISTGAGSTSYEQYF.

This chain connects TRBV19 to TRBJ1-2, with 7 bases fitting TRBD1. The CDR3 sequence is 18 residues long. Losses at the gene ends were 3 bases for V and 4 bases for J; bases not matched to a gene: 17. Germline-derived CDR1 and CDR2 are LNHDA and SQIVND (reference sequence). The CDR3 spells CASSIDLSPGQRAYGYTF. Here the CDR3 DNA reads TGTGCCAGTAGTATCGACCTATCACCGGGACAGAGAGCCTATGGCTACACCTTC.

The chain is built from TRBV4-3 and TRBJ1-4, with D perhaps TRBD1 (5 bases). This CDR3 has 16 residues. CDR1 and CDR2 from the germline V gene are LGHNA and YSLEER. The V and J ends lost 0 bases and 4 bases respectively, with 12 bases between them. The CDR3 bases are TGCGCCAGCAGCCAAGATCGGCAGGGCTTTAATGAAAAACTGTTTTTT. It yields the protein CASSQDRQGFNEKLFF.

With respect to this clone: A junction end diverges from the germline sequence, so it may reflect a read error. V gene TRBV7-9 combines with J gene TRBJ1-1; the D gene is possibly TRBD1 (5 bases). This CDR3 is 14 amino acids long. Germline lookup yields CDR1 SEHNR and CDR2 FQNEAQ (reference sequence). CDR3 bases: TGTTCCAGCAGCTCCCAGTCGGGGGGCACTGAAGCTTTCTTT. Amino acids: CSSSSQSGGTEAFF.

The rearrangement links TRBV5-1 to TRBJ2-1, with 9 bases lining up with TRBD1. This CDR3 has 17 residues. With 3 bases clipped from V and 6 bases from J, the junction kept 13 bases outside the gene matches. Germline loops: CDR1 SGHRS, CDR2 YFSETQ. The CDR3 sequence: CASSSPLGQGFSNEQFF. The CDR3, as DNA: TGCGCCAGCAGCTCTCCGTTGGGACAGGGTTTCTCCAATGAGCAGTTCTTC.

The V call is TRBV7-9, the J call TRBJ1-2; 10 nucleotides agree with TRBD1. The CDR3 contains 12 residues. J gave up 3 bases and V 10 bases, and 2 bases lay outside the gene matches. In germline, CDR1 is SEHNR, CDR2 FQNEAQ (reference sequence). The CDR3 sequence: CATGQGDYGYTF. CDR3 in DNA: TGTGCCACAGGACAGGGGGACTATGGCTACACCTTC.

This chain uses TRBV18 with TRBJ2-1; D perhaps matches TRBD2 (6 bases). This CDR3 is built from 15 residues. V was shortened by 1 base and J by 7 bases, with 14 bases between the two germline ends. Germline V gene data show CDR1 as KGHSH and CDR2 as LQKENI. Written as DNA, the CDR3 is TGTGCCAGCTCACCACGAGGGGACTTTAGGAATGAGCAGTTCTTC. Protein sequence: CASSPRGDFRNEQFF. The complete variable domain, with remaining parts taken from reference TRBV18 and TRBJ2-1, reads NAGVMQNPRHLVRRRGQEARLRCSPMKGHSHVYWYRQLPEEGLKFMVYLQKENIIDESGMPKERFSAEFPKEGPSILRIQQVVRGDSAAYFCASSPRGDFRNEQFFGPGTRLTVL.

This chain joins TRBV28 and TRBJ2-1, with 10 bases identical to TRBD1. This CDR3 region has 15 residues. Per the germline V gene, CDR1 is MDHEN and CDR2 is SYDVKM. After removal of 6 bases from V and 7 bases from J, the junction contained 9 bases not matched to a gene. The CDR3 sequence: CASRNSGQGWNEQFF. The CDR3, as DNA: TGTGCCAGCAGAAATTCGGGACAGGGGTGGAATGAGCAGTTCTTC.

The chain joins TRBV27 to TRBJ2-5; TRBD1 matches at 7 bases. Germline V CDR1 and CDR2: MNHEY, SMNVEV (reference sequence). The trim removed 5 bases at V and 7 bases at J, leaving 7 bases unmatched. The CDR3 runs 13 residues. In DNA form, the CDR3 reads TGTGCCAGCAGTCAAACAGGGGACGGGACCCAGTACTTC. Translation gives CASSQTGDGTQYF.

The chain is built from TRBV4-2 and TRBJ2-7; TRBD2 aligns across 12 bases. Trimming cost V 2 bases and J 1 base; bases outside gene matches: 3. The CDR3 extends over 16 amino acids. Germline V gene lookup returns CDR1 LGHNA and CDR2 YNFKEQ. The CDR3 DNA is TGTGCCAGCAGCCAAACGACTAGCGGGAGTTCCTACGAGCAGTACTTC. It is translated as CASSQTTSGSSYEQYF.

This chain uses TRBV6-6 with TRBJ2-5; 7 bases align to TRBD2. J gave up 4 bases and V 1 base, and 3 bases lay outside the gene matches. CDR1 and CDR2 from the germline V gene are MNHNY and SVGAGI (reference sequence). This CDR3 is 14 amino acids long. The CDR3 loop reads CASSYYPGGETQYF. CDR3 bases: TGTGCCAGCAGTTACTACCCGGGGGGAGAGACCCAGTACTTC.

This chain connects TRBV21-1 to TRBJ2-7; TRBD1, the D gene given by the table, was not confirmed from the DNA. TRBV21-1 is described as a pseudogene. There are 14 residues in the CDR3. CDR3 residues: CASTMGTGDYEQYF. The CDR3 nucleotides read TGTGCCAGCACCATGGGGACAGGGGACTACGAGCAGTACTTC.

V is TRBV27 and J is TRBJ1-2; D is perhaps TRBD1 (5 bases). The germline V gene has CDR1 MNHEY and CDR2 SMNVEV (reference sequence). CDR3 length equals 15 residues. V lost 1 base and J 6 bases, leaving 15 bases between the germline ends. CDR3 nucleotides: TGTGCCAGCAGTTTATATAAGGGGCTCAGGGATGGCTACACCTTC. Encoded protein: CASSLYKGLRDGYTF.

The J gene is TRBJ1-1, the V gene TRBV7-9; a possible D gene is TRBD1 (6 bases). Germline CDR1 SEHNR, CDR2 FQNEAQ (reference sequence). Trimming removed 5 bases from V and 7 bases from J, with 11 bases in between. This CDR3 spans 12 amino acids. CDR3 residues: CASSATGSEAFF. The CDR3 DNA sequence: TGTGCCAGCAGCGCAACAGGGAGTGAAGCTTTCTTT.

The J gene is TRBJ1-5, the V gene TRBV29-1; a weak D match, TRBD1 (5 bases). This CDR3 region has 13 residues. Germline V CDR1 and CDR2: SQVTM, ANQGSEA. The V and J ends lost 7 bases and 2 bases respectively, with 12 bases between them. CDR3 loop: CSAASGGNQPQHF. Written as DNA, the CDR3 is TGCAGCGCCGCCTCGGGGGGCAATCAGCCCCAGCATTTT.